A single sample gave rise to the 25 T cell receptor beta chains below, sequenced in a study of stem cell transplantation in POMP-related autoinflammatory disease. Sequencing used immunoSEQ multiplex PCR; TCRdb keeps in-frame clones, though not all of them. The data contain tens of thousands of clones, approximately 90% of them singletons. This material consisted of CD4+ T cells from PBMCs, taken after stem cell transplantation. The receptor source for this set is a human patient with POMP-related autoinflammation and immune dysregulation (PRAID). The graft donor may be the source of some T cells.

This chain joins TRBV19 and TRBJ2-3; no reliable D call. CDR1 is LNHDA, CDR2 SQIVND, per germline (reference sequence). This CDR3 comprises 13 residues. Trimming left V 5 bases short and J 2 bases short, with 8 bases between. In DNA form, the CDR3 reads TGTGCCAGTAGTCCCCCGGCCACAGATACGCAGTATTTT. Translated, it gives CASSPPATDTQYF.

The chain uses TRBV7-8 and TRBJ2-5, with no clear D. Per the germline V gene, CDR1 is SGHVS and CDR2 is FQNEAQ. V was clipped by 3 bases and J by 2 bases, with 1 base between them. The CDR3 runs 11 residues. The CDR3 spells CASSLQETQYF. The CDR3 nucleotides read TGTGCCAGCAGCTTGCAAGAGACCCAGTACTTC.

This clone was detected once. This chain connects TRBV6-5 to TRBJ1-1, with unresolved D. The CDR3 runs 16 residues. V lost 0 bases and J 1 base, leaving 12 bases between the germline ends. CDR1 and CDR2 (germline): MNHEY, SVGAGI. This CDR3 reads CASSYSLGSENTEAFF. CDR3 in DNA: TGTGCCAGCAGTTACTCTTTAGGGTCCGAGAACACTGAAGCTTTCTTT.

This chain's CDR3 is CASRRLAGSLTTHNEQFF. CDR3 DNA sequence: TGTGCCAGCAGGAGACTAGCGGGATCCCTTACGACCCACAATGAGCAGTTCTTC. The rearrangement links TRBV27 to TRBJ2-1, with 11 bases matching TRBD2. The germline V gene has CDR1 MNHEY and CDR2 SMNVEV (reference sequence). Trimming took 6 bases from V and 5 from J; bases not matched to a gene: 15. This CDR3 spans 18 amino acids.

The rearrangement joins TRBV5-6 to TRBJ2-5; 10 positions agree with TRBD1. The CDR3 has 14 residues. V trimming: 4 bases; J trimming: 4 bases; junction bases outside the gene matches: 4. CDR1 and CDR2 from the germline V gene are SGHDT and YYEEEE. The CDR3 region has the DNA TGTGCCAGCAGCGGTGACAGGGGGCGAGAGACCCAGTACTTC. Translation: CASSGDRGRETQYF.

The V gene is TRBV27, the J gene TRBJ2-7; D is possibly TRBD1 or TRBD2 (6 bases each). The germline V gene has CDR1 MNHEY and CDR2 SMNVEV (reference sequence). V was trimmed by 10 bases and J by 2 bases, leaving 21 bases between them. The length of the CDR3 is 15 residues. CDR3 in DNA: TGTGCCACCCTGCCCCGCCGGGGGACACCCTACGAGCAGTACTTC. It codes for CATLPRRGTPYEQYF.

Here the CDR3 reads CATSGGDRSTDTQYF. In nucleotides, the CDR3 is TGTGCCACCAGTGGTGGGGATAGGAGCACAGATACGCAGTATTTT. This chain joins TRBV24-1 and TRBJ2-3, with unresolved D. The CDR3 consists of 15 residues. From germline, CDR1 is KGHDR and CDR2 SFDVKD. V lost 5 bases and J lost 0, with 11 bases in between.

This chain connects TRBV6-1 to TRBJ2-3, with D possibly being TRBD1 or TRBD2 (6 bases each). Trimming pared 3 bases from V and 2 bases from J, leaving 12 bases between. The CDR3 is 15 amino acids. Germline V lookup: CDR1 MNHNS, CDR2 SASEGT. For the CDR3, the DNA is TGTGCCAGCAGTGAGCCGGGGGCCAACACAGATACGCAGTATTTT. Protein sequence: CASSEPGANTDTQYF.

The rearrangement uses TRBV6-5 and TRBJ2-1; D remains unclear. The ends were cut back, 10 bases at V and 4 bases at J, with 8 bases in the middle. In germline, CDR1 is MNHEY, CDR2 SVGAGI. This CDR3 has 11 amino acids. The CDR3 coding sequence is TGTGCCACCGATTCATACAATGAGCAGTTCTTC. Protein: CATDSYNEQFF.

This CDR3 reads CASSLSQGMVNEKLFF. The CDR3 DNA reads as TGTGCCAGCAGTTTATCTCAGGGAATGGTCAATGAAAAACTGTTTTTT. The rearrangement joins TRBV28 to TRBJ1-4; weak D call: TRBD1 (5 bases). V lost 1 base, J lost 5 bases, and 14 bases lay in between. Germline values: CDR1 MDHEN, CDR2 SYDVKM. The CDR3 is 16 amino acids. Together with reference TRBV28 and TRBJ1-4, the CDR3 gives the full variable domain: DVKVTQSSRYLVKRTGEKVFLECVQDMDHENMFWYRQDPGLGLRLIYFSYDVKMKEKGDIPEGYSVSREKKERFSLILESASTNQTSMYLCASSLSQGMVNEKLFFGSGTQLSVL.

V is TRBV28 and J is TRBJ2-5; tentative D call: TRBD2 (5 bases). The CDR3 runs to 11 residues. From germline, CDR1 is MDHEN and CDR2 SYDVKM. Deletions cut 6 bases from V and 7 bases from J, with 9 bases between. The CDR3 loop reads CASSLGGTQYF. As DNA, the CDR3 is TGTGCCAGCAGCCTCGGAGGGACCCAGTACTTC.

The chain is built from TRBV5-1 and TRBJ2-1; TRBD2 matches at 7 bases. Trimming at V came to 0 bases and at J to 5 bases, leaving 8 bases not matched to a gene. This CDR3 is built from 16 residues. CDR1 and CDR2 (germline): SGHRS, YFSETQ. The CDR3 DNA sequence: TGCGCCAGCAGCTTGGGGTTTGGGGACTATCACAATGAGCAGTTCTTC. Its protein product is CASSLGFGDYHNEQFF.

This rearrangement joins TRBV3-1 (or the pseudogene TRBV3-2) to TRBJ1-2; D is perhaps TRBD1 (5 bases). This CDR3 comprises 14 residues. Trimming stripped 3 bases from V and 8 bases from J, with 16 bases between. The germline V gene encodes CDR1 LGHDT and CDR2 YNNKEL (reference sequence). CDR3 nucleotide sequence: TGTGCCAGCAGCCAGGGCGAGGGGTCTCGAGGCTACACCTTC. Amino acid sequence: CASSQGEGSRGYTF.

The CDR3 spells CATSDSGGDTQYF. The DNA for the CDR3 is TGTGCCACCAGTGATTCGGGGGGAGATACGCAGTATTTT. V and J are TRBV24-1 and TRBJ2-3; 7 bases line up with TRBD2. Germline CDR1 reads KGHDR; CDR2 reads SFDVKD. The CDR3 consists of 13 residues. With 2 bases clipped from V and 5 bases from J, the junction kept 0 bases outside the gene matches.

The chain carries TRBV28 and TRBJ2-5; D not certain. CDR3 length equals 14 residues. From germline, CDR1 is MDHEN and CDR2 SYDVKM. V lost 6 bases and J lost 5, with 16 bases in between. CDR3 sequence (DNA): TGTGCCAGCAGAGAGGCCCCCCCGAGGGAGACCCAGTACTTC. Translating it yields CASREAPPRETQYF. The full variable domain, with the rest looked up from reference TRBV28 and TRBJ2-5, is DVKVTQSSRYLVKRTGEKVFLECVQDMDHENMFWYRQDPGLGLRLIYFSYDVKMKEKGDIPEGYSVSREKKERFSLILESASTNQTSMYLCASREAPPRETQYFGPGTRLLVL.

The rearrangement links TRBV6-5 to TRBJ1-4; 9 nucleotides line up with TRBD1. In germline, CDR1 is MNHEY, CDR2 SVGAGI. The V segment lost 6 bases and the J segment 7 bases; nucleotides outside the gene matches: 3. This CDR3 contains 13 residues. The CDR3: CASRGQGGEKLFF. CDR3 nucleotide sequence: TGTGCCAGCAGGGGACAGGGTGGTGAAAAACTGTTTTTT.

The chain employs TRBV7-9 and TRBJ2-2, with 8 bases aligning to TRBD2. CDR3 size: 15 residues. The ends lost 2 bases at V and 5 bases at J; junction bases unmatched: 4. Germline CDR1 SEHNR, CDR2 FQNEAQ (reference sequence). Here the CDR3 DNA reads TGTGCCAGCAGCTTAATGCGCGGGGGGACCGGGGAGCTGTTTTTT. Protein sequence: CASSLMRGGTGELFF.

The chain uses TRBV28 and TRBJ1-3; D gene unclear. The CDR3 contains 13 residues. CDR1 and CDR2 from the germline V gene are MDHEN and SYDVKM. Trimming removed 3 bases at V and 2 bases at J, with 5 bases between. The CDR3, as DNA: TGTGCCAGCAGTTTCACAGCTGGAAACACCATATATTTT. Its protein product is CASSFTAGNTIYF.

DNA for the CDR3: TGTGCCAGCAGTCAAGGGACAGGGTACTCACCCCTCCACTTT. This translates into CASSQGTGYSPLHF. The chain uses TRBV27 and TRBJ1-6, with TRBD1 matching over 9 bases. This CDR3 region has 14 residues. With V trimmed by 5 bases and J by 10 bases, 6 bases remained unmatched. Germline V CDR1 and CDR2: MNHEY, SMNVEV (reference sequence).

CDR3: CASSTTYRNTEAFF. CDR3 DNA sequence: TGTGCCAGTAGTACTACTTACAGGAACACTGAAGCTTTCTTT. This chain joins TRBV19 and TRBJ1-1, with D unresolved. CDR1 is LNHDA and CDR2 is SQIVND in the germline V gene (reference sequence). The V end was cut by 4 bases, the J end by 1 base, with 10 bases between. This CDR3 has 14 amino acids.

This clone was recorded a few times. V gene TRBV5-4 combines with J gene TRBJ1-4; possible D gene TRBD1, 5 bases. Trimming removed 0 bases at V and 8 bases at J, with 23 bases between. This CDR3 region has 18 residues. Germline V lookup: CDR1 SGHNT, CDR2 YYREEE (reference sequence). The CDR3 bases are TGTGCCAGCAGCTTGGTCGGTGGTGTAGGGGTCTTCACGGAAAAACTGTTTTTT. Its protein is CASSLVGGVGVFTEKLFF.

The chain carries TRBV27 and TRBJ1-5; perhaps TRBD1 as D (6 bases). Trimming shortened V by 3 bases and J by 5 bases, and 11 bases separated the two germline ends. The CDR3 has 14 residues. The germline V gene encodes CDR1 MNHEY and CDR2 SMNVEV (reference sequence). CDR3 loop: CASSLGGAYQPQHF. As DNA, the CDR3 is TGTGCCAGCAGTTTGGGGGGGGCATATCAGCCCCAGCATTTT.

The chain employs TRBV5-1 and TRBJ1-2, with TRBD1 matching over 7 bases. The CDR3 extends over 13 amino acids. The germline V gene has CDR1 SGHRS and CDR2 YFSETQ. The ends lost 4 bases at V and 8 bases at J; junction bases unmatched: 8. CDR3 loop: CASSPTGFGGYTF. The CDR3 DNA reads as TGCGCCAGCAGCCCGACAGGGTTTGGCGGCTACACCTTC.

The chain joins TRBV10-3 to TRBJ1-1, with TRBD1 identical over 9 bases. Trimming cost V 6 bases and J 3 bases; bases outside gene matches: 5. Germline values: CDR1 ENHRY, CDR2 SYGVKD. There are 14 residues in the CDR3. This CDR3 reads CAIRSDRGDTEAFF. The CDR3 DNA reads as TGTGCCATCAGGTCCGACAGGGGGGACACTGAAGCTTTCTTT.

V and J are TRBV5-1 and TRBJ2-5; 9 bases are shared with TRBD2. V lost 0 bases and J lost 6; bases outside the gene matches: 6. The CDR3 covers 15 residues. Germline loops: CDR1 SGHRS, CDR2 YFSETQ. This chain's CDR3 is CASSLALAGLKTQYF. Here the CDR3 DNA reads TGCGCCAGCAGCTTGGCGCTAGCGGGGTTGAAGACCCAGTACTTC.